The 10 T cell receptor beta chains below come from one sample, sequenced in a study of CD8+CD57+ T cells in acquired aplastic anemia. CDR3 and TCR beta VDJ profiling relied on genomic DNA as the template. TCRdb passed the reads through MiXCR, listing each CDR3 protein once. The table shows approximately 470,000 distinct CDR3 sequences, with about a third occurring only once. The sequenced patients had an expansion of CD8+CD57+ cells seen by flow cytometry. Sequencing was carried out using sorted CD4+, CD8+, or CD8+CD57+ T cells (not recorded which) from PBMCs. The source of these receptors is a human donor with aplastic anemia.

There are many counts of this clonotype. V usage is TRBV20-1 and J usage is TRBJ2-7; the D gene could be TRBD1 or TRBD2 (5 bases each). Germline V lookup: CDR1 DFQATT, CDR2 SNEGSKA (reference sequence). The CDR3 is 13 amino acids. V was shortened by 3 bases and J by 6 bases, with 15 bases between the two germline ends. CDR3 residues: CSARRWDVGEQYF. The CDR3, as DNA: TGCAGTGCTAGGCGATGGGACGTGGGCGAGCAGTACTTC.

This clonotype was counted many times. V and J are TRBV9 and TRBJ2-5, with D perhaps matching TRBD1 or TRBD2 (5 bases each). The CDR3 totals 14 residues. CDR1 and CDR2 from the germline V gene are SGDLS and YYNGEE. The V end was cut by 0 bases, the J end by 3 bases, with 9 bases between. The CDR3 DNA sequence: TGTGCCAGCAGCGTAGAGGGGAGTAAAGAGACCCAGTACTTC. This sequence encodes CASSVEGSKETQYF.

This clonotype was seen at least ten times. The V call is TRBV12-3 or TRBV12-4, the J call TRBJ1-2; D call uncertain. The CDR3 covers 13 residues. The V gene lost 7 bases and the J gene lost 4 bases, with 13 bases spanning the gap. The CDR3 region has the DNA TGTGCCAGCACCCGGACGGCTCTCTATGGCTACACCTTC. This translates into CASTRTALYGYTF.

In this sample, this clonotype turned up many times. The CDR3 nucleotides read TGTGCCATCAGCTTAGGGACCGTCAATGAGCAGTTCTTC. Its protein is CAISLGTVNEQFF. This rearrangement joins TRBV10-3 to TRBJ2-1; D tentatively reads TRBD1 or TRBD2 (5 bases each). The V and J ends lost 6 bases and 6 bases respectively, with 12 bases between them. CDR3 length: 13 residues. Per germline, CDR1 ENHRY and CDR2 SYGVKD.

The table lists this clonotype with many counts. The CDR3, as DNA: TGCGCCAGCAATGAGGGGAATTCACCCCTCCACTTT. Amino acids: CASNEGNSPLHF. The gene calls are TRBV5-1 and TRBJ1-6, with D possibly matching TRBD1 (5 bases). Per germline, CDR1 SGHRS and CDR2 YFSETQ. V was shortened by 6 bases and J by 7 bases, with 8 bases between the two germline ends. The CDR3 is made up of 12 amino acids.

The chain joins TRBV11-2 to TRBJ2-1, with 7 nucleotides matching TRBD2. Germline loops: CDR1 SGHAT, CDR2 FQNNGV. With 1 base clipped from V and 5 bases from J, the junction kept 5 bases outside the gene matches. The CDR3 sequence is 15 residues long. The CDR3 loop is CASSLGEGRHNEQFF. The CDR3 DNA is TGTGCCAGCAGCTTAGGGGAGGGGCGCCACAATGAGCAGTTCTTC.

On this clonotype: This may be a read error: a much more frequent sequence differs by one nucleotide. The chain recombines TRBV4-1 with TRBJ1-2, with a possible D match to TRBD1 (5 bases). Trimming removed 1 base at V and 6 bases at J, with 12 bases between. CDR1 is MGHRA and CDR2 is YSYEKL in the germline V gene. The CDR3 length is 14 residues. The CDR3 is CASSQVGTTHGYTF. The CDR3 DNA is TGCGCCAGCAGCCAAGTCGGGACCACTCATGGCTACACCTTC.

Remarks on this clonotype: Relative to the germline gene, one junction end is altered; a read error may explain this. This sequence joins TRBV6-1 and TRBJ1-6; D perhaps matches TRBD1 (5 bases). CDR3 length equals 14 residues. CDR1 and CDR2 from the germline V gene are MNHNS and SASEGT. The CDR3 loop reads CASKIRGSNSPLHF. CDR3 nucleotide sequence: TGTGCTAGCAAAATCCGGGGCAGCAATTCACCCCTCCACTTT.

The J gene is TRBJ1-2, the V gene TRBV30, with 8 bases aligning to TRBD1. V lost 1 base to trimming and J lost 10 bases; unmatched junction nucleotides: 5. This CDR3 spans 12 amino acids. CDR1 and CDR2 (germline): GTSNPN, SVGIG (reference sequence). The CDR3 sequence is CAWSADRAAYTF. The CDR3 coding sequence is TGTGCCTGGAGTGCGGACAGGGCGGCCTACACCTTC.

About this clonotype itself: A junction boundary mismatches the germline segment, possibly from a read error. The rearrangement links TRBV10-3 to TRBJ1-1; TRBD1 might be the D (5 bases). Germline assignment: CDR1 ENHRY and CDR2 SYGVKD. The CDR3 has 13 amino acids. CDR3 bases: TGTGCCAGCAGTGTCGGACACAAAAATGAAGCTTTCTTT. Translation: CASSVGHKNEAFF.